The rows below give T cell receptor beta chains drawn from one sample of a study of cytomegalovirus exposure and HLA in healthy donors. Clones were sequenced by immunoSEQ multiplex PCR, and TCRdb holds only the in-frame ones, with some missing. This sample's table has roughly 40,000 clones. Material for sequencing was PBMCs. These receptors originate from a male donor in good health and CMV-seronegative. CDR3s include the opening cysteine and the closing phenylalanine or tryptophan. A D gene is named only where the DNA matches it firmly.

cdr3_length: 15
j_call: TRBJ2-1
v_call: TRBV11-2
d_call: TRBD2
cdr3_nt: TGTGCCAGCAGCCGAACTAGCGGGAGCCGGAATGAGCAGTTCTTC
cdr3_aa: CASSRTSGSRNEQFF

cdr3_length: 15
j_call: TRBJ2-5
v_call: TRBV6-6
d_call: TRBD1
cdr3_nt: TGTGCCAGCAGTTACACCAGGGGGAAAGAGGTGACCCAGTACTTC
cdr3_aa: CASSYTRGKEVTQYF

cdr3_length: 17
j_call: TRBJ2-3
v_call: TRBV5-1
d_call: TRBD1
cdr3_nt: TGCGCCAGCAGCCGAGGGACAGGGACTTCTAGCACAGATACGCAGTATTTT
cdr3_aa: CASSRGTGTSSTDTQYF

cdr3_length: 15
j_call: TRBJ1-3
v_call: TRBV30
d_call: TRBD1
cdr3_nt: TGTGCTTTGAGTAGACAGGGGCGGACTGGAAACACCATATATTTT
cdr3_aa: CALSRQGRTGNTIYF

cdr3_length: 12
j_call: TRBJ1-2
v_call: TRBV29-1
d_call: -
cdr3_nt: TGCAGCGTTGAACCGCCGGGGGATGGCTACACCTTC
cdr3_aa: CSVEPPGDGYTF

cdr3_length: 15
j_call: TRBJ2-3
v_call: TRBV28
d_call: TRBD2
cdr3_nt: TGTGCCAGCAGTTTAGCGGGAGGGCTTGCAGATACGCAGTATTTT
cdr3_aa: CASSLAGGLADTQYF

cdr3_length: 13
j_call: TRBJ1-1
v_call: TRBV2
d_call: -
cdr3_nt: TGTGCCAGCAGGGGCGAAGTTAACACTGAAGCTTTCTTT
cdr3_aa: CASRGEVNTEAFF

cdr3_length: 16
j_call: TRBJ2-2
v_call: TRBV19
d_call: TRBD1
cdr3_nt: TGTGCCAGTAGTAGGGGGCGGACAGGGAATTCCGGGGAGCTGTTTTTT
cdr3_aa: CASSRGRTGNSGELFF

cdr3_length: 13
j_call: TRBJ2-5
v_call: TRBV14
d_call: -
cdr3_nt: TGTGCCAGCAGGGAAACAGGAACGGGGACCCAGTACTTC
cdr3_aa: CASRETGTGTQYF

cdr3_length: 16
j_call: TRBJ2-2
v_call: TRBV27
d_call: TRBD1
cdr3_nt: TGTGCCAGCAGTTTATACTGGACAGGGACCACCGGGGAGCTGTTTTTT
cdr3_aa: CASSLYWTGTTGELFF

cdr3_length: 13
j_call: TRBJ2-1
v_call: TRBV27
d_call: -
cdr3_nt: TGTGCCAGCAGTTCGGGACTGTACAATGAGCAGTTCTTC
cdr3_aa: CASSSGLYNEQFF

cdr3_length: 15
j_call: TRBJ2-7
v_call: TRBV9
d_call: TRBD1
cdr3_nt: TGTGCCAGCAGCATTAGGACAGGGCCAACCTACGAGCAGTACTTC
cdr3_aa: CASSIRTGPTYEQYF

cdr3_length: 14
j_call: TRBJ1-3
v_call: TRBV7-9
d_call: -
cdr3_nt: TGTGCCAGCAGCTTCACCGGCTCTGGAAACACCATATATTTT
cdr3_aa: CASSFTGSGNTIYF

cdr3_length: 13
j_call: TRBJ2-5
v_call: TRBV27
d_call: -
cdr3_nt: TGTGCCAGCAGTATGACTAGGCGGGAGACCCAGTACTTC
cdr3_aa: CASSMTRRETQYF

cdr3_length: 15
j_call: TRBJ2-4
v_call: TRBV4-1
d_call: -
cdr3_nt: TGCGCCAGCAGCCAAGACTCGGGAGTCGCAAACATTCAGTACTTC
cdr3_aa: CASSQDSGVANIQYF

cdr3_length: 14
j_call: TRBJ2-7
v_call: TRBV6-1
d_call: -
cdr3_nt: TGTGCCAGCAGTGAAGAGGGGCGACAGTACGAGCAGTACTTC
cdr3_aa: CASSEEGRQYEQYF

cdr3_length: 14
j_call: TRBJ1-1
v_call: TRBV18
d_call: -
cdr3_nt: TGTGCCAGCTCACCGAGTGAGACAGGCACTGAAGCTTTCTTT
cdr3_aa: CASSPSETGTEAFF

cdr3_length: 15
j_call: TRBJ1-5
v_call: TRBV2
d_call: TRBD1
cdr3_nt: TGTGCCAGCAGTCCGACAGGGTTTAGCAATCAGCCCCAGCATTTT
cdr3_aa: CASSPTGFSNQPQHF

cdr3_length: 14
j_call: TRBJ2-7
v_call: TRBV5-8
d_call: TRBD1
cdr3_nt: TGTGCCAGCAGCTTCGGGACAGGAACCTACGAGCAGTACTTC
cdr3_aa: CASSFGTGTYEQYF

cdr3_length: 14
j_call: TRBJ2-1
v_call: TRBV2
d_call: TRBD2
cdr3_nt: TGTGCCACTAAACGCGGGAGTCAGGTTGGTGAGCAGTTCTTC
cdr3_aa: CATKRGSQVGEQFF

cdr3_length: 19
j_call: TRBJ1-5
v_call: TRBV4-1
d_call: TRBD1
cdr3_nt: TGCGCCAGCAGCCAAGACCACTATGCTTGGACAGGGGCGGATCAGCCCCAGCATTTT
cdr3_aa: CASSQDHYAWTGADQPQHF

cdr3_length: 11
j_call: TRBJ1-2
v_call: TRBV18
d_call: TRBD1
cdr3_nt: TGTGCCAGCACACAGGGGGCTGGCTACACCTTC
cdr3_aa: CASTQGAGYTF

cdr3_length: 18
j_call: TRBJ2-2
v_call: TRBV5-1
d_call: -
cdr3_nt: TGCGCCAGCAGCTTGAAGGGCGTAGTAGGAGGAGGCACCGGGGAGCTGTTTTTT
cdr3_aa: CASSLKGVVGGGTGELFF

cdr3_length: 14
j_call: TRBJ1-2
v_call: TRBV4-1
d_call: TRBD1
cdr3_nt: TGCGCCAGCAGCCGGACAGGGGGGGGAGATGGCTACACCTTC
cdr3_aa: CASSRTGGGDGYTF

cdr3_length: 17
j_call: TRBJ2-1
v_call: TRBV19
d_call: TRBD2
cdr3_nt: TGTGCCAGTTCCGGGACTAGCGGGGGAAGCTCCTACAATGAGCAGTTCTTC
cdr3_aa: CASSGTSGGSSYNEQFF

cdr3_length: 15
j_call: TRBJ1-1
v_call: TRBV6-6
d_call: -
cdr3_nt: TGTGCCAGCACCCGCGACTCGGGGGGGAACACTGAAGCTTTCTTT
cdr3_aa: CASTRDSGGNTEAFF

cdr3_length: 18
j_call: TRBJ2-1
v_call: TRBV5-1
d_call: TRBD2
cdr3_nt: TGCGCCAGCAGCGAGCCGGGACTAGCGGGTTGGTTATACAATGAGCAGTTCTTC
cdr3_aa: CASSEPGLAGWLYNEQFF

cdr3_length: 19
j_call: TRBJ2-4
v_call: TRBV7-8
d_call: TRBD2
cdr3_nt: TGTGCCAGCAGCTCCGGACTAGCGAGTGGGGTCTGGGCCAAAAACATTCAGTACTTC
cdr3_aa: CASSSGLASGVWAKNIQYF

cdr3_length: 16
j_call: TRBJ2-3
v_call: TRBV27
d_call: TRBD2
cdr3_nt: TGTGCCAGCAGTTTTATAGCGGGAGGGAAGACAGATACGCAGTATTTT
cdr3_aa: CASSFIAGGKTDTQYF

cdr3_length: 16
j_call: TRBJ2-2
v_call: TRBV5-1
d_call: TRBD2
cdr3_nt: TGCGCCAGCAGCCAGACTAGCGGGGTAAACACCGGGGAGCTGTTTTTT
cdr3_aa: CASSQTSGVNTGELFF

cdr3_length: 17
j_call: TRBJ1-3
v_call: TRBV30
d_call: -
cdr3_nt: TGTGCCTGGAGTGTACGGGGGGGCAGGAACTCTGGAAACACCATATATTTT
cdr3_aa: CAWSVRGGRNSGNTIYF

cdr3_length: 16
j_call: TRBJ2-5
v_call: TRBV30
d_call: TRBD2
cdr3_nt: TGTGCCTGGAGTGTAGGGTTAGCGGGGGGCCAAGAGACCCAGTACTTC
cdr3_aa: CAWSVGLAGGQETQYF

cdr3_length: 15
j_call: TRBJ2-7
v_call: TRBV6-1
d_call: -
cdr3_nt: TGCGCCAGCAGTGAAGGGAGGCAGGGGGTCGACGAGCAGTACTTC
cdr3_aa: CASSEGRQGVDEQYF

cdr3_length: 14
j_call: TRBJ1-1
v_call: TRBV28
d_call: -
cdr3_nt: TGTGCCAGCACCCCTACCGGGGAGGTCGGTGAAGCTTTCTTT
cdr3_aa: CASTPTGEVGEAFF

cdr3_length: 16
j_call: TRBJ2-7
v_call: TRBV1
d_call: -
cdr3_nt: TGCACCAGCAGCCAAGATGGCGGGCAGGGGGCCTACGAGCAGTACTTC
cdr3_aa: CTSSQDGGQGAYEQYF

cdr3_length: 18
j_call: TRBJ2-3
v_call: TRBV15
d_call: -
cdr3_nt: TGTGCCACCAGCAGAGATCCCGCTAGCTCCTCTAGCACAGATACGCAGTATTTT
cdr3_aa: CATSRDPASSSSTDTQYF

cdr3_length: 14
j_call: TRBJ1-5
v_call: TRBV11-2
d_call: -
cdr3_nt: TGTGCCAGCAGCTTAGCGGGTAGCAATCAGCCCCAGCATTTT
cdr3_aa: CASSLAGSNQPQHF

cdr3_length: 15
j_call: TRBJ1-3
v_call: TRBV5-4
d_call: TRBD1
cdr3_nt: TGTGCCAGCAGCTTGGGACAGGGGGCTGGAAACACCATATATTTT
cdr3_aa: CASSLGQGAGNTIYF

cdr3_length: 14
j_call: TRBJ2-3
v_call: TRBV11-2
d_call: TRBD2
cdr3_nt: TGTGCCAGCAGAGATCAGCGGGAGATGGGTACGCAGTATTTT
cdr3_aa: CASRDQREMGTQYF

cdr3_length: 13
j_call: TRBJ1-1
v_call: TRBV6-4
d_call: -
cdr3_nt: TGTGCCAGCAGTGATGGGACAAGAGAAGAAGCTTTCTTT
cdr3_aa: CASSDGTREEAFF

cdr3_length: 15
j_call: TRBJ2-1
v_call: TRBV5-4
d_call: -
cdr3_nt: TGTGCCAGCAGCACGAAAGCGATTTCCTACAATGAGCAGTTCTTC
cdr3_aa: CASSTKAISYNEQFF

cdr3_length: 13
j_call: TRBJ2-7
v_call: TRBV5-6
d_call: TRBD2
cdr3_nt: TGTGCCAGCAGCTCGGGACTAGCCCACGAGCAGTACTTC
cdr3_aa: CASSSGLAHEQYF

cdr3_length: 13
j_call: TRBJ1-1
v_call: TRBV19
d_call: -
cdr3_nt: TGTGCCAGTAGCCCCGGGTTGAACACTGAAGCTTTCTTT
cdr3_aa: CASSPGLNTEAFF

cdr3_length: 15
j_call: TRBJ2-7
v_call: TRBV7-8
d_call: -
cdr3_nt: TGTGCCAGCAGCTCGAGGACAGCACCCCTCTACGAGCAGTACTTC
cdr3_aa: CASSSRTAPLYEQYF

cdr3_length: 15
j_call: TRBJ1-3
v_call: TRBV6-5
d_call: -
cdr3_nt: TGTGCAGTATCAGGACGGGAGGCCTCTGGAAACACCATATATTTT
cdr3_aa: CAVSGREASGNTIYF

cdr3_length: 13
j_call: TRBJ2-3
v_call: TRBV30
d_call: -
cdr3_nt: TGTGCCTGGACCCTTGAACAGGCTCGTCGATGGTATTTT
cdr3_aa: CAWTLEQARRWYF

cdr3_length: 15
j_call: TRBJ2-2
v_call: TRBV7-7
d_call: TRBD1
cdr3_nt: TGTGCCAGCAGCCGACAGACAGGGGACACCGGGGAGCTGTTTTTT
cdr3_aa: CASSRQTGDTGELFF

cdr3_length: 15
j_call: TRBJ2-1
v_call: TRBV9
d_call: TRBD2
cdr3_nt: TGTGCCAGCAGCGTAGCGGGAGGGCCGGGCGAGGAGCAGTTCTTC
cdr3_aa: CASSVAGGPGEEQFF

cdr3_length: 15
j_call: TRBJ2-2
v_call: TRBV29-1
d_call: -
cdr3_nt: TGCAGCGTTCGCTCTAGCACCGGAGGGGCCGGGGAGCTGTTTTTT
cdr3_aa: CSVRSSTGGAGELFF

cdr3_length: 16
j_call: TRBJ2-2
v_call: TRBV6-1
d_call: -
cdr3_nt: TGTGCCAGCAGTGAAACATTGATTACGAACACCGGGGAGCTGTTTTTT
cdr3_aa: CASSETLITNTGELFF